One TCR beta chain is described in this entry. Antigen specificity is unknown. Addition of UMIs with a 6-nucleotide sample barcode was achieved by template switching. TCRdb re-called the 5' RACE reads, yielding one record per CDR3 amino acid sequence without DNA. The table for this sample gives a few hundred thousand distinct CDR3 sequences. This sample was included in a study of monozygotic twins with inflammatory bowel disease. The CDR3 covers 13 residues. Whole blood that had not undergone T cell sorting provided the isolated total RNA. Regarding the study as a whole: Evidence did not back any single strong signal or clonotype linked to IBD. Whereas healthy co-twins had higher TCRbeta diversity (inverse Simpson), IBD patients had lower diversity.

The chain recombines TRBV12-3 or TRBV12-4 with TRBJ1-1. Sequenced input: blood. The TCR sequence derives from a human donor with ulcerative colitis or Crohn's disease, or a healthy co-twin of an affected twin (not recorded which). The CDR3 loop reads CASSSGHNTEAFF.